What follows are 20 T cell receptor beta chains derived from one specimen sequenced in a study of cytomegalovirus exposure and HLA in healthy donors. Primers for the PCR totalled 60 Vbeta and 13 Jbeta. Produced via immunoSEQ multiplex PCR; TCRdb's table is partial and in-frame only. This sample has around 150,000 clones, with about four fifths found just once. Sequencing input: PBMCs. These receptors originate from a woman in her thirties or forties in good health and CMV-seronegative.

The CDR3 DNA reads TGTGCCAGCAGTTTAACAGCTTCAGTAGGGCAGTTCTTC. Its protein product is CASSLTASVGQFF. This chain connects TRBV2 to TRBJ2-1, with unresolved D. From germline, CDR1 is SNHLY and CDR2 FYNNEI. Trimming cost V 5 bases and J 12 bases, with 17 bases left between them. The length of the CDR3 is 13 residues. The variable domain in full, with the rest retrieved from reference TRBV2 and TRBJ2-1, is EPEVTQTPSHQVTQMGQEVILRCVPISNHLYFYWYRQILGQKVEFLVSFYNNEISEKSEIFDDQFSVERPDGSNFTLKIRSTKLEDSAMYFCASSLTASVGQFFGPGTRLTVL.

On this clone itself: The same CDR3 is also encoded by other DNA sequences in this sample. The chain carries TRBV7-9 and TRBJ1-1; maybe TRBD1 (5 bases). The CDR3 runs to 14 residues. The germline V gene encodes CDR1 SEHNR and CDR2 FQNEAQ (reference sequence). V was pared by 3 bases and J by 4 bases, with 12 bases between. The CDR3 DNA is TGTGCCAGCAGCTTGGAAGGCGGGGGCACTGAAGCTTTCTTT. Amino acids: CASSLEGGGTEAFF.

V usage is TRBV10-3 and J usage is TRBJ1-5, with 8 positions matching TRBD1. J was trimmed by 0 bases and V by 4 bases; bases with no gene match: 5. Germline V gives CDR1 ENHRY, CDR2 SYGVKD. The CDR3 spans 16 residues. In DNA, the CDR3 is TGTGCCATCAGTGGGGACAGGTCCTATAGCAATCAGCCCCAGCATTTT. This sequence encodes CAISGDRSYSNQPQHF.

This clone has just one count. The chain links TRBV7-2 to TRBJ1-1; 10 bases are a match to TRBD1. The V and J ends lost 1 base and 3 bases, in that order; junction bases with no gene match: 11. This CDR3 contains 18 residues. From germline, CDR1 is SGHTA and CDR2 FQGNSA. The CDR3 DNA is TGTGCCAGCAGCTTAGATGTATCGGACAGGGGGGGGGACACTGAAGCTTTCTTT. Protein product: CASSLDVSDRGGDTEAFF.

CDR3: CASSFKATGGDTQYF. DNA of the CDR3: TGTGCCAGCAGCTTTAAGGCGACAGGCGGGGATACGCAGTATTTT. This chain connects TRBV7-3 to TRBJ2-3; perhaps TRBD1 as D (6 bases). V dropped 3 bases and J dropped 6 bases, with 16 bases sitting between them. CDR3 size: 15 residues. The germline gives CDR1 SGHTA, CDR2 FQGTGA.

V is TRBV6-5 and J is TRBJ1-1, with 10 bases matching TRBD1. The V gene end was trimmed by 7 bases and the J gene end by 1 base; junction bases not matched to a gene: 3. CDR3 length: 14 residues. Germline V gene sequence: CDR1 MNHEY, CDR2 SVGAGI. The CDR3 sequence is CASTRTGGNTEAFF. In DNA, the CDR3 is TGTGCCAGCACCCGGACAGGGGGGAACACTGAAGCTTTCTTT.

This clone was observed a handful of times. The chain recombines TRBV15 with TRBJ1-4; 7 nucleotides match TRBD1. The germline CDR1 and CDR2 sequences are LNHNV and YYDKDF (reference sequence). Trimming took 2 bases from V and 4 from J; bases not matched to a gene: 4. CDR3 length equals 15 residues. The CDR3: CATSRRTGGNEKLFF. In nucleotides, the CDR3 is TGTGCCACCAGCAGAAGGACAGGTGGTAATGAAAAACTGTTTTTT.

This clone has only a few counts. The chain couples TRBV7-2 to TRBJ2-7; 7 bases fit TRBD1. V dropped 6 bases and J dropped 6; count of bases not matched to a gene: 5. The CDR3 is 12 residues long. Per germline, CDR1 SGHTA and CDR2 FQGNSA. The CDR3 protein is CASRLQGPEQYF. The CDR3 nucleotides are TGTGCCAGCAGGTTACAGGGGCCCGAGCAGTACTTC.

The chain is built from TRBV19 and TRBJ1-5; no clear D. Per the germline V gene, CDR1 is LNHDA and CDR2 is SQIVND (reference sequence). The CDR3 contains 14 residues. V lost 1 base and J lost 4, with 8 bases in between. The chain's CDR3 is CASSIVGRNQPQHF. The CDR3, as DNA: TGTGCCAGTAGTATAGTGGGGAGAAATCAGCCCCAGCATTTT.

The chain links TRBV6-5 to TRBJ2-7; 12 bases are a match to TRBD1. CDR1 is MNHEY and CDR2 is SVGAGI in the germline V gene. This CDR3 contains 14 residues. After removal of 2 bases from V and 6 bases from J, the junction contained 2 bases not matched to a gene. CDR3 sequence: CASSYRDRGLEQYF. The CDR3 DNA is TGTGCCAGCAGTTACAGGGACAGGGGGCTCGAGCAGTACTTC.

The rearrangement joins TRBV29-1 to TRBJ1-1; D may be TRBD1 (5 bases). Germline CDR1 and CDR2: SQVTM and ANQGSEA. V lost 2 bases to trimming and J lost 4 bases, with 11 bases between them. The length of the CDR3 is 13 residues. CDR3 DNA: TGCAGCGTTGAAAATGGAGGGGCCACTGAAGCTTTCTTT. This translates into CSVENGGATEAFF.

The J gene is TRBJ2-7, the V gene TRBV2; 7 positions match TRBD2. Trimming cost V 5 bases and J 3 bases; bases outside gene matches: 7. Germline V CDR1 and CDR2: SNHLY, FYNNEI. This CDR3 spans 14 amino acids. CDR3 loop: CASSTGAGLYEQYF. The CDR3 DNA reads as TGTGCCAGCAGTACAGGAGCGGGACTCTACGAGCAGTACTTC. The full variable domain, with the rest looked up from reference TRBV2 and TRBJ2-7, is EPEVTQTPSHQVTQMGQEVILRCVPISNHLYFYWYRQILGQKVEFLVSFYNNEISEKSEIFDDQFSVERPDGSNFTLKIRSTKLEDSAMYFCASSTGAGLYEQYFGPGTRLTVT.

CDR3 sequence (DNA): TGTGCCATCAGTGAGGCGGACAGGGAGGGAAATGAAAAACTGTTTTTT. Translation gives CAISEADREGNEKLFF. V is TRBV10-3 and J is TRBJ1-4; 8 positions agree with TRBD1. V lost 2 bases and J lost 5; bases outside the gene matches: 7. The CDR3 spans 16 residues. CDR1 is ENHRY, CDR2 SYGVKD, per germline.

The chain couples TRBV28 to TRBJ2-3; the match to TRBD1 covers 9 bases. V shed 5 bases and J 8 bases; nucleotides not matched to a gene: 2. CDR1 is MDHEN, CDR2 SYDVKM, per germline. The CDR3 consists of 12 residues. The CDR3: CASSAGQGTQYF. CDR3 sequence (DNA): TGTGCCAGCAGTGCGGGACAGGGTACGCAGTATTTT.

Turning to this clone: The junction departs from the called germline gene at one end, perhaps through a read error. The V and J genes are TRBV10-2 and TRBJ2-7; 8 bases align to TRBD1. The CDR3 has 14 residues. Germline V gene data show CDR1 as WSHSY and CDR2 as SAAADI. CDR3 sequence reads: CASSAGGFSHEQYF. For the CDR3, the DNA is TGCGCCAGCAGCGCAGGGGGCTTCTCCCACGAGCAGTACTTC.

CDR3 sequence: CASSPQGRGWQPQHF. The CDR3, as DNA: TGTGCCAGTAGTCCTCAGGGAAGGGGTTGGCAGCCCCAGCATTTT. The gene calls are TRBV19 and TRBJ1-5; TRBD1 is a possible D gene (5 bases). CDR3 size: 15 residues. Deletions cut 5 bases from V and 7 bases from J, with 18 bases between. Germline loops: CDR1 LNHDA, CDR2 SQIVND (reference sequence).

CDR3 in DNA: TGTGCCAGCAGTGAAGGACCCGGAGGGAAGCAGCCCCAGCATTTT. This gives the protein CASSEGPGGKQPQHF. The chain uses TRBV2 and TRBJ1-5, with no clear D. Germline CDR1 and CDR2: SNHLY and FYNNEI. Trimming removed 1 base from V and 7 bases from J, with 14 bases in between. The CDR3 runs 15 residues.

V gene TRBV10-2 combines with J gene TRBJ1-2; D gene ambiguous. This CDR3 has 13 residues. V shed 6 bases and J shed 4 bases, with 12 bases lying between them. From germline, CDR1 is WSHSY and CDR2 SAAADI. In DNA, the CDR3 is TGCGCCAGCAGGGCCGATATCGCCTATGGCTACACCTTC. It is translated as CASRADIAYGYTF.

The chain joins TRBV7-8 to TRBJ2-7; TRBD1 is a possible D gene (5 bases). Germline values: CDR1 SGHVS, CDR2 FQNEAQ. V was clipped by 2 bases and J by 4 bases, with 15 bases between them. There are 15 residues in the CDR3. CDR3 sequence reads: CASSLRRTGDYEQYF. Here the CDR3 DNA reads TGTGCCAGCAGCTTACGTCGAACAGGAGATTACGAGCAGTACTTC.

This clone was observed a handful of times. In the same sample, other DNA sequences code for this CDR3. The gene calls are TRBV15 and TRBJ1-4, with 7 bases that match TRBD1. This CDR3 spans 15 amino acids. With V trimmed by 3 bases and J by 5 bases, 6 bases remained unmatched. Germline assignment: CDR1 LNHNV and CDR2 YYDKDF (reference sequence). This CDR3 is CATSSDRVTNEKLFF. In nucleotides, the CDR3 is TGTGCCACCAGCAGCGACAGGGTTACCAATGAAAAACTGTTTTTT.